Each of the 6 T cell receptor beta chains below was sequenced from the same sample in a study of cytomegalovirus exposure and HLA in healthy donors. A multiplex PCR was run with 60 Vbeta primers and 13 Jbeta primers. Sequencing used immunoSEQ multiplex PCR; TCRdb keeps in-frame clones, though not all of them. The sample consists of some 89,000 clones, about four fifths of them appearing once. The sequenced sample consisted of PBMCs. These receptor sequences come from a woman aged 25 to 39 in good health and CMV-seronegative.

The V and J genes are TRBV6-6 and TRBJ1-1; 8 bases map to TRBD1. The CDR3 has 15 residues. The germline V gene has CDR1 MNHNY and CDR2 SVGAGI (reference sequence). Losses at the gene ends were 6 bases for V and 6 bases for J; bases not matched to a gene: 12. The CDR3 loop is CASRILDRVKAEAFF. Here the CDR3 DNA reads TGTGCCAGCAGAATTTTGGACAGGGTGAAGGCTGAAGCTTTCTTT.

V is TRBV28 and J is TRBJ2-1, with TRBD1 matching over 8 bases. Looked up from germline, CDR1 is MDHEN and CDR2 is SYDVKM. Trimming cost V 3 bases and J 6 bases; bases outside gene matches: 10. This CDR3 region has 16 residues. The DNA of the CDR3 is TGTGCCAGCAGTTTCCCGACAGGGGAGAAGGGCAATGAGCAGTTCTTC. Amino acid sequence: CASSFPTGEKGNEQFF.

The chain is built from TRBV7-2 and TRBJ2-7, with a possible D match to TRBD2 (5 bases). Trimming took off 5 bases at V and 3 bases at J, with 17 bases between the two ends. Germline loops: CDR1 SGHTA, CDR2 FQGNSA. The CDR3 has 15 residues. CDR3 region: CASSVGEGFGYEQYF. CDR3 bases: TGTGCCAGCAGCGTAGGTGAGGGTTTTGGCTACGAGCAGTACTTC.

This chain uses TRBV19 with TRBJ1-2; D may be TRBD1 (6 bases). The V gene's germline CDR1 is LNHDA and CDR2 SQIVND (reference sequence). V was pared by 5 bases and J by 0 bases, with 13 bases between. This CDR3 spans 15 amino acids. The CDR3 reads CASSPDSATNYGYTF. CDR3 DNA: TGTGCCAGTAGTCCGGACAGCGCGACTAACTATGGCTACACCTTC.

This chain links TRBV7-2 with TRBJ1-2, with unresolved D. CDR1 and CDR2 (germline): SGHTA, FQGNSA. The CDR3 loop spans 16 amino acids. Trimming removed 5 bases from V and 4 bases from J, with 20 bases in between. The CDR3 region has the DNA TGTGCCAGCAGCCCCCAACCGGGAGGGAGTGGCTATGGCTACACCTTC. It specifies CASSPQPGGSGYGYTF.

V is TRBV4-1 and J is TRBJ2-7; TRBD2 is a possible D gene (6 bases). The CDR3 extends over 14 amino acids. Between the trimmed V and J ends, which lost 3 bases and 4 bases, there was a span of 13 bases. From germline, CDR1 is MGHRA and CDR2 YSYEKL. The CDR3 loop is CASSHRDGRYEQYF. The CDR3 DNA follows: TGCGCCAGCAGCCATAGAGACGGGAGATACGAGCAGTACTTC.